A selection of T cell receptor beta chains follows, all from one sample in a study of blood T cell repertoires in COVID-19. Produced via immunoSEQ multiplex PCR; TCRdb's table is partial and in-frame only. Of 650,000 to 800,000 clones in the sample, around 90% were seen once. Sequences were obtained from peripheral blood. These TCRs come from a woman aged 18-29 years with acute or convalescent COVID-19. The conserved cysteine and the conserved F or W are not part of the CDR3 here. Size tells how often a clone was seen (once, few, many) or the class of an expanded clone, and some rows leave it out.

few TRBJ1-2 TRBV5-1 ASSLGETGAYGYT
. TRBJ1-4 TRBV14 ASSQVSGGTKLF
. TRBJ1-3 TRBV7-8 ASSEGQTSGNTIY
. TRBJ2-7 TRBV28 ASRLTGDYEQY
. TRBJ1-1 TRBV13 ASSPTLTLYYEGF
. TRBJ1-1 TRBV5-8 ASSRGTGRTEAF
. TRBJ2-7 TRBV24-1 ATSDLGDEQY
. TRBJ2-1 TRBV4-1 ASSQPNILTPAGGGQF
. TRBJ2-1 TRBV12-3/TRBV12-4 ASRTVGYTEQF
. TRBJ2-1 TRBV9 ASSPGTGYYNEQF
. TRBJ2-3 TRBV10-3 ATDPRKLAGAPGDTQY
. TRBJ2-7 TRBV9 ASSPGGEQY
. TRBJ1-2 TRBV15 ATSREDRGKNGYT
. TRBJ2-1 TRBV24-1 ATSDPPAGSNEQF
. TRBJ1-1 TRBV13 ASTLRDRATEAF
. TRBJ1-3 TRBV11-1 ASSFRGTVGNTIY
. TRBJ2-1 TRBV2 ARQSERGTINEQF
. TRBJ2-1 TRBV7-7 ASSPTSAGSYNEQF
. TRBJ2-7 TRBV5-5 ASSFSGGAFSYEQY
once TRBJ1-2 TRBV4-2 ASSQDWVAGANYGYT
. TRBJ2-1 TRBV7-7 ASSLRVYNEQF
. TRBJ2-7 TRBV3-1/TRBV3-2 ASSQNGGLNEQY
. TRBJ2-2 TRBV18 ASSPTSRNTGELF
. TRBJ1-4 TRBV7-9 ASSRGRNEKLF
. TRBJ1-2 TRBV6-5 ASRRGAGLGYT
few TRBJ1-4 TRBV6-6 ASSYPGQGNEKLF
. TRBJ2-7 TRBV7-2 ASSSGLAGDGEQY
. TRBJ1-6 TRBV7-6 ASSLGPGDASPLH
. TRBJ2-1 TRBV15 ATSKDTPWEQF
. TRBJ2-3 TRBV5-1 ASSRSLAGSTDTQY
few TRBJ1-2 TRBV5-1 ASSFASTDYGYT
. TRBJ1-4 TRBV19 ASSGTGLVYLF
. TRBJ1-2 TRBV14 ASSRNRGHGYT
. TRBJ2-1 TRBV4-3 ASSQVIGGGSYNEQF
. TRBJ2-7 TRBV11-3 ASSQGFHSYEQY
. TRBJ1-2 TRBV27 ASSSISGYYGYT
. TRBJ2-2 TRBV7-3 ASSGRVGGELF
. TRBJ2-7 TRBV4-1 ASSQDGEGLTYEQY
. TRBJ1-5 TRBV10-3 AISVEGGQPQH
. TRBJ1-2 TRBV20-1 SASGVGGYT
few TRBJ2-1 TRBV6-6 ATGAGGTYNEQF
. TRBJ2-1 TRBV4-3 ASSQDDWEYNEQF
. TRBJ1-2 TRBV30 AWRNRGFSNGYT
. TRBJ1-1 TRBV18 ASSLFFDRDTEAF
once TRBJ1-5 TRBV5-5 ASSSGRQANQPQH
. TRBJ1-5 TRBV12-3/TRBV12-4 ASSLTGVRPQH
. TRBJ1-2 TRBV28 ASSTTRYGYT
. TRBJ2-7 TRBV6-5 ASSWGQGAYEQY